These 30 T cell receptor beta chains came from one sample sequenced in a study of blood T cells in healthy people across ages. Primers used in a second PCR of about 7 to 12 cycles were a sample-barcoded 5' primer and a J-beta primer mix. Each CDR3 protein is one row after TCRdb ran MiXCR on the 5' RACE reads. The sample holds hundreds of thousands of distinct CDR3 sequences; approximately 21% are singletons and the top ten take roughly 3.4%. Sequenced sample: blood. The source is a man in his 70s in good health.

A few counts support this clonotype. This chain joins TRBV10-3 and TRBJ2-5; D is uncertain. With the DNA end fitting TRBJ2-1 better, the J assignment may be wrong. Germline lookup yields CDR1 ENHRY and CDR2 SYGVKD. The CDR3 runs to 13 residues. CDR3 coding DNA: TGTGCCACGTCCCACCCAGCGTTTAATGAGCAGTTCTTC. It is translated as CATSHPAFNEQFF.

The chain joins TRBV20-1 to TRBJ2-1; TRBD2 matches 8 bases. Germline CDR1 reads DFQATT; CDR2 reads SNEGSKA (reference sequence). CDR3 length: 16 amino acids. Trimming removed 6 bases from V and 10 bases from J; junction bases left unmatched: 20. The CDR3 spells CSAALGTSGGVGEQFF. CDR3 nucleotides: TGCAGTGCGGCACTTGGCACTAGCGGTGGTGTTGGAGAGCAGTTCTTC.

The CDR3 DNA reads as TGCGCCAGCAGCTTGGAGAGTGAGCAGTACTTC. Its translation is CASSLESEQYF. The J gene is TRBJ2-7, the V gene TRBV5-1; no clear D. V shed 0 bases and J shed 7 bases, with 5 bases lying between them. CDR3 size: 11 residues. The germline V gene has CDR1 SGHRS and CDR2 YFSETQ.

This clonotype was recorded at least ten times. This CDR3 is CASSFSSGTYNEQFF. The CDR3 bases are TGTGCCAGCAGCTTTTCGAGCGGGACTTACAATGAGCAGTTCTTC. The chain couples TRBV7-3 to TRBJ2-1, with 7 nucleotides matching TRBD2. J gave up 4 bases and V 3 bases, and 6 bases lay outside the gene matches. The CDR3 is made up of 15 amino acids. Germline CDR1 is SGHTA and CDR2 is FQGTGA. Based on the CDR3 plus reference TRBV7-3 and TRBJ2-1, the full variable domain is GAGVSQTPSNKVTEKGKYVELRCDPISGHTALYWYRQSLGQGPEFLIYFQGTGAADDSGLPNDRFFAVRPEGSVSTLKIQRTERGDSAVYLCASSFSSGTYNEQFFGPGTRLTVL.

This clonotype showed up just a few times. The rearrangement uses TRBV19 and TRBJ2-1; D remains unclear. Germline V gene data show CDR1 as LNHDA and CDR2 as SQIVND (reference sequence). Trimming removed 2 bases at V and 8 bases at J, with 7 bases between. This CDR3 comprises 12 residues. The chain's CDR3 is CASSIFRDEQFF. DNA for the CDR3: TGTGCCAGTAGTATATTCCGCGATGAGCAGTTCTTC.

The chain carries TRBV28 and TRBJ2-7; 9 bases fit TRBD2. The CDR3 loop spans 15 amino acids. The germline CDR1 and CDR2 sequences are MDHEN and SYDVKM. With V trimmed by 10 bases and J by 5 bases, 15 bases remained unmatched. The DNA of the CDR3 is TGTGCCACCGAAAGGCTAGCGGGAAGTGGCAACGAGCAGTACTTC. It translates to CATERLAGSGNEQYF.

This clonotype showed up many times. The J gene is TRBJ2-1, the V gene TRBV12-3 or TRBV12-4; TRBD2 might be the D (5 bases). This CDR3 comprises 13 residues. Trimming stripped 4 bases from V and 2 bases from J, with 6 bases between. In nucleotides, the CDR3 is TGTGCCAGCAGTTCCGGGGCCTACAATGAGCAGTTCTTC. This encodes CASSSGAYNEQFF.

As concerns this clonotype: This may be a read error, as it is one base from a much larger clone. The V gene is TRBV9, the J gene TRBJ2-4; no clear D. V lost 1 base to trimming and J lost 11 bases, with 16 bases between them. Germline V gives CDR1 SGDLS, CDR2 YYNGEE. This CDR3 has 14 amino acids. CDR3 sequence reads: CASSVNDGPSVQYF. CDR3 sequence (DNA): TGTGCCAGCAGCGTAAACGATGGGCCTTCTGTTCAGTACTTC. The full variable domain, its missing parts supplied by reference TRBV9 and TRBJ2-4, is DSGVTQTPKHLITATGQRVTLRCSPRSGDLSVYWYQQSLDQGLQFLIQYYNGEERAKGNILERFSAQQFPDLHSELNLSSLELGDSALYFCASSVNDGPSVQYFGAGTRLSVL.

V usage is TRBV7-3 and J usage is TRBJ2-3; 8 bases are shared with TRBD1. The germline V gene encodes CDR1 SGHTA and CDR2 FQGTGA. The CDR3 is 14 residues long. Unmatched junction bases numbered 3, after V lost 5 bases and J lost 2 bases. The DNA of the CDR3 is TGTGCCAGCAGCCAGGACAGGGACACAGATACGCAGTATTTT. Amino acids: CASSQDRDTDTQYF.

There are a few counts of this clonotype. The chain employs TRBV27 and TRBJ2-7, with 7 bases aligning to TRBD2. Trimming at V came to 6 bases and at J to 4 bases, leaving 12 bases not matched to a gene. CDR3 size: 15 residues. Germline V gives CDR1 MNHEY, CDR2 SMNVEV (reference sequence). The CDR3 loop is CASSRTLAGSYEQYF. The DNA for the CDR3 is TGTGCCAGCAGCCGTACTTTAGCGGGCTCGTACGAGCAGTACTTC.

The CDR3 DNA reads TGTGCCAGCAGCTCCCTCCTGGCAGCCTACTACGAGCAGTACTTC. Its translation is CASSSLLAAYYEQYF. This chain uses TRBV7-2 with TRBJ2-7, with D uncertain. Germline loops: CDR1 SGHTA, CDR2 FQGNSA. The CDR3 sequence is 15 residues long. Trimming shortened V by 4 bases and J by 3 bases, and 16 bases separated the two germline ends. The full variable domain, its missing parts supplied by reference TRBV7-2 and TRBJ2-7, is GAGVSQSPSNKVTEKGKDVELRCDPISGHTALYWYRQSLGQGLEFLIYFQGNSAPDKSGLPSDRFSAERTGGSVSTLTIQRTQQEDSAVYLCASSSLLAAYYEQYFGPGTRLTVT.

This clonotype was observed many times. The rearrangement uses TRBV5-1 and TRBJ2-5; D is uncertain. The J call may be wrong; the DNA end is better matched by TRBJ2-7. The CDR3 is 14 residues long. Germline CDR1 reads SGHRS; CDR2 reads YFSETQ. The CDR3 loop is CASSLHSLSYEQYF. The DNA for the CDR3 is TGCGCCAGCAGCTTGCACTCACTCTCCTACGAGCAGTACTTC.

This chain links TRBV14 with TRBJ1-2, with TRBD1 as a possible D gene (5 bases). This CDR3 has 17 residues. V was clipped by 0 bases and J by 8 bases, with 22 bases between them. CDR1 is SGHDN and CDR2 is FVKESK in the germline V gene. For the CDR3, the DNA is TGTGCCAGCAGCCAAGATGACTTAATCTGGGGCGCGTGGGGCTACACCTTC. Translating gives CASSQDDLIWGAWGYTF.

The rearrangement links TRBV29-1 to TRBJ2-3; 11 positions agree with TRBD2. CDR1 and CDR2 (germline): SQVTM, ANQGSEA. This CDR3 spans 12 amino acids. The trim removed 6 bases at V and 6 bases at J, leaving 2 bases unmatched. CDR3 sequence (DNA): TGCAGCGTAACTAGCGGGAGTGATACGCAGTATTTT. Its protein product is CSVTSGSDTQYF.

The J gene is TRBJ2-5, the V gene TRBV7-3; TRBD1 aligns across 7 bases. This CDR3 contains 15 residues. V was pared by 4 bases and J by 1 base, with 6 bases of the junction left unmatched. Germline-derived CDR1 and CDR2 are SGHTA and FQGTGA. CDR3 in DNA: TGTGCCAGCAGCTCGGGACAGCCAAGCCAAGAGACCCAGTACTTC. Amino acid sequence: CASSSGQPSQETQYF.

There are a few counts of this clonotype. This may be a read error: a much more frequent sequence differs by one nucleotide. The chain couples TRBV7-6 to TRBJ1-1, with 9 bases fitting TRBD1. The CDR3 runs 14 residues. Per the germline V gene, CDR1 is SGHVS and CDR2 is FNYEAQ. The V and J ends lost 3 bases and 3 bases, in that order; junction bases with no gene match: 2. DNA of the CDR3: TGTGCCAGCAGCTTGGGGACAGGGCACACTGAAGCTTTCTTT. This translates into CASSLGTGHTEAFF.

About this clonotype itself: Being one base from a much bigger clone, this may be a read error. V is TRBV27 and J is TRBJ2-5; 8 positions agree with TRBD2. The end of the DNA aligns better with TRBJ2-1, so the J call may be wrong. This CDR3 contains 13 residues. Germline V lookup: CDR1 MNHEY, CDR2 SMNVEV (reference sequence). CDR3 residues: CARKGLGNNEQFF. The CDR3 DNA reads TGTGCCCGCAAGGGACTAGGGAATAATGAGCAGTTCTTC.

This clonotype has just a few counts. The V call is TRBV7-8, the J call TRBJ2-1; tentatively, D is TRBD1 or TRBD2 (5 bases each). Trimming cost V 2 bases and J 6 bases, with 17 bases left between them. CDR1 and CDR2 (germline): SGHVS, FQNEAQ. The length of the CDR3 is 16 residues. The CDR3 bases are TGTGCCAGCAGCTTATCCGGGACCCCCTTGAGCAATGAGCAGTTCTTC. Protein: CASSLSGTPLSNEQFF.

The rearrangement uses TRBV20-1 and TRBJ2-6; the D gene is possibly TRBD2 (5 bases). The CDR3 contains 16 residues. Germline assignment: CDR1 DFQATT and CDR2 SNEGSKA (reference sequence). The germline V and J ends were trimmed by 1 base and 3 bases, with 13 bases remaining between them. The CDR3 bases are TGCAGTGCTAGAGGCTCCGGGATGAATGGGGCCAACGTCCTGACTTTC. It specifies CSARGSGMNGANVLTF.

This clonotype was seen a handful of times. The V and J genes are TRBV19 and TRBJ2-7; TRBD1 or TRBD2 may be the D gene (6 bases each). The CDR3 totals 15 residues. Germline V gene sequence: CDR1 LNHDA, CDR2 SQIVND (reference sequence). Trimming shortened V by 5 bases and J by 3 bases, and 17 bases separated the two germline ends. CDR3 sequence reads: CASSAGTPSIYEQYF. CDR3 coding DNA: TGTGCCAGTAGTGCGGGGACACCTTCAATCTACGAGCAGTACTTC.

Notes on this clonotype: A much larger clone differs by one base, so this may be a read error. The V and J genes are TRBV4-3 and TRBJ2-7, with 7 bases lining up with TRBD2. The germline V gene encodes CDR1 LGHNA and CDR2 YSLEER. This CDR3 is built from 14 residues. This chain's CDR3 is CAGSQDQGGYEQYF. The CDR3 DNA reads as TGCGCCGGCAGCCAAGACCAGGGAGGGTACGAGCAGTACTTC.

Here the CDR3 DNA reads TGTGCCAGCATTCTAGCGGGGCGGACTGAAGCTTTCTTT. Translating it yields CASILAGRTEAFF. This chain links TRBV6-2 or TRBV6-3 with TRBJ1-1; TRBD1 might be the D (5 bases). The germline CDR1 and CDR2 sequences are MNHEY and SVGEGT. Trimming cost V 7 bases and J 5 bases, with 14 bases left between them. The CDR3 has 13 amino acids.

This clonotype was seen more than once but under ten times. The chain is built from TRBV11-2 and TRBJ2-3; D is unresolved. CDR3 length: 13 amino acids. V was shortened by 3 bases and J by 4 bases, with 8 bases between the two germline ends. Germline loops: CDR1 SGHAT, CDR2 FQNNGV. The CDR3 bases are TGTGCCAGCAGCTTTAGTCTCCCAGATACGCAGTATTTT. Its protein product is CASSFSLPDTQYF.

The rearrangement uses TRBV20-1 and TRBJ2-3, with TRBD2 identical over 8 bases. The V segment lost 0 bases and the J segment 4 bases; nucleotides outside the gene matches: 6. Germline lookup yields CDR1 DFQATT and CDR2 SNEGSKA (reference sequence). CDR3 length: 15 residues. The chain's CDR3 is CSARDWREAPDTQYF. The CDR3 DNA follows: TGCAGTGCTAGAGACTGGCGGGAGGCACCAGATACGCAGTATTTT.

CDR3 sequence: CASSLATSGSIHEQYF. CDR3 bases: TGCGCCAGCAGCTTGGCAACTAGCGGGAGTATCCACGAGCAGTACTTC. The chain employs TRBV5-1 and TRBJ2-5, with 11 bases aligning to TRBD2. Gene TRBJ2-7 matches the end of the DNA better, so the J call may be wrong. This CDR3 is built from 16 residues. Per the germline V gene, CDR1 is SGHRS and CDR2 is YFSETQ.

This clonotype was picked up a small number of times. The rearrangement uses TRBV5-6 and TRBJ2-1; no definite D call. Germline lookup yields CDR1 SGHDT and CDR2 YYEEEE. CDR3 length: 11 residues. The DNA for the CDR3 is TGTAGTAGTAACTCCTACAATGAGCAGTTCTTC. Translating it yields CSSNSYNEQFF.

The chain employs TRBV5-5 and TRBJ1-1, with D unresolved. The CDR3 is 15 amino acids. Germline assignment: CDR1 SGHKS and CDR2 YYEKEE (reference sequence). V lost 0 bases to trimming and J lost 0 bases, with 9 bases between them. CDR3 loop: CASSLAWRVNTEAFF. The CDR3 nucleotides are TGTGCCAGCAGCTTGGCTTGGAGGGTGAACACTGAAGCTTTCTTT.

The sample holds a few counts of this clonotype. This chain connects TRBV6-4 to TRBJ2-3; 7 bases are a match to TRBD2. Unmatched junction bases numbered 6, after V lost 0 bases and J lost 6 bases. This CDR3 region has 15 residues. Germline V lookup: CDR1 MRHNA, CDR2 SNTAGT. This chain's CDR3 is CASSDSGGRMDTQYF. DNA of the CDR3: TGTGCCAGCAGTGACTCGGGCGGGAGAATGGATACGCAGTATTTT.

The V call is TRBV14, the J call TRBJ2-2, with 8 bases that match TRBD1. CDR1 SGHDN and CDR2 FVKESK come from the germline V gene. V gave up 3 bases and J gave up 6 bases; unmatched junction bases: 6. This CDR3 has 15 residues. The chain's CDR3 is CASSHRTGIAGELFF. The DNA of the CDR3 is TGTGCCAGCAGCCACAGGACAGGGATCGCCGGGGAGCTGTTTTTT.

The chain employs TRBV20-1 and TRBJ2-1, with 12 bases identical to TRBD2. Germline CDR1 and CDR2: DFQATT and SNEGSKA (reference sequence). This CDR3 region has 16 residues. V trimming: 3 bases; J trimming: 2 bases; junction bases outside the gene matches: 5. CDR3 sequence (DNA): TGCAGTGCTAGTGAACTAGCGGGAGGCCCCTACAATGAGCAGTTCTTC. This codes for CSASELAGGPYNEQFF.